The T cell receptor beta chain under discussion was sequenced for a study of T cells in tumors after PD-1 blockade. The method was immunoSEQ multiplex PCR; TCRdb's version includes in-frame clones alone and lacks a portion of them. This sample has about 5,800 clones, with 60% to 70% found just once. The CDR3 is 13 amino acids. From germline, CDR1 is MNHEY and CDR2 SMNVEV (reference sequence). Losses at the gene ends were 5 bases for V and 5 bases for J; bases not matched to a gene: 4. This clonotype was obtained from a human donor with basal cell carcinoma. This sample comprised tumor tissue, obtained before anti-PD-1 treatment. This rearrangement joins TRBV27 to TRBJ1-1; TRBD1 agrees at 8 bases. The CDR3, as DNA: TGTGCCAGCAGTGATTACAGGGGGACTGAAGCTTTCTTT. Translated, it gives CASSDYRGTEAFF.